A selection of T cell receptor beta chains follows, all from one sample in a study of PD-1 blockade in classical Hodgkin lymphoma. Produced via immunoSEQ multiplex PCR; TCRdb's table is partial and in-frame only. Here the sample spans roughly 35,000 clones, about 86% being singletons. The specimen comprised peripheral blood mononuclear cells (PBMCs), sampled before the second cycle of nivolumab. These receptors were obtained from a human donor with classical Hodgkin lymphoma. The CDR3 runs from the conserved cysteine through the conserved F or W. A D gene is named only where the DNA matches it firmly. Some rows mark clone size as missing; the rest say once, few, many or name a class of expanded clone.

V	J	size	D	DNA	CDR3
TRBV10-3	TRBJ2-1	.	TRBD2	TGTGCCATCTCGGGCGGGAGGGCCGAGATCGATGAGCAGTTCTTC	CAISGGRAEIDEQFF
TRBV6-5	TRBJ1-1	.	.	TGTGCCAGCAGTTACCCCCCTGAAGCTTTCTTT	CASSYPPEAFF
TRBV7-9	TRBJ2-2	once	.	TGTGCCAGCAGCCCCTCGAGGACCGGGGAGCTGTTTTTT	CASSPSRTGELFF
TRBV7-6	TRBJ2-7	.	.	TGTGCCAGCAGCCCCACTGTGAGCTCCTACGAGCAGTACTTC	CASSPTVSSYEQYF
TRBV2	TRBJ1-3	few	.	TGTGCCAGCAGTGAACTTGTCATTAGAAACACCATATATTTT	CASSELVIRNTIYF
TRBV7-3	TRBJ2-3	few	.	TGTGCCAGCAGCTTATTAGGGGAGGATACGCAGTATTTT	CASSLLGEDTQYF
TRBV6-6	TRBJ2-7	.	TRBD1	TGTGCCAGCAGTTGGCCGGGACAGGGGACCTACGAGCAGTACTTC	CASSWPGQGTYEQYF
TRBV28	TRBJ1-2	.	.	TGTGCCAGCAGGCCTCAGGGGAACTATGGCTACACCTTC	CASRPQGNYGYTF
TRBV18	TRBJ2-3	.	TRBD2	TGTGCCAGCTCACAATTAGCGGGAGGCCCCACAGATACGCAGTATTTT	CASSQLAGGPTDTQYF
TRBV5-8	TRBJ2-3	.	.	TGTGCCAGCAGCTCAGGTGGAGGGGGCATAGATACGCAGTATTTT	CASSSGGGGIDTQYF
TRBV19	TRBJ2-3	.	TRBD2	TGTGCCAGCAAACCAGGCGGCGGGAGGGTCCTTAGCACAGATACGCAGTATTTT	CASKPGGGRVLSTDTQYF
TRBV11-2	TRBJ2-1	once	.	TGTGCCAGCAGCTTTGACTTTGAGCCCGCGCGGGACAATGAGCAGTTCTTC	CASSFDFEPARDNEQFF
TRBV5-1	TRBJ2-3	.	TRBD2	TGCGCCAGCAGCCTCGGGACTAGCGGGAGGGGCAAAGATACGCAGTATTTT	CASSLGTSGRGKDTQYF
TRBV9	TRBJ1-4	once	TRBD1	TGTGCCAGCAGCCTCCAGGGGGCAGATGAAAAACTGTTTTTT	CASSLQGADEKLFF
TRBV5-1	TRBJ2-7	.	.	TGCGCCAGCAGCCTCCTACAGGGAGGGACAGACGAGCAGTACTTC	CASSLLQGGTDEQYF
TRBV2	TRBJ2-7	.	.	TGTGCCAGCAGTGCGGGCTCCTACGAGCAGTACTTC	CASSAGSYEQYF
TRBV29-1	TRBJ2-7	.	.	TGCAGCACCCTAACCACGGCCGAGCAGTACTTC	CSTLTTAEQYF
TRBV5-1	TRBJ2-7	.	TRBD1	TGCGCCAGCAGCATCGGACAGGGCCAGCAGTACTTC	CASSIGQGQQYF
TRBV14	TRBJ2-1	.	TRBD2	TGTGCCAGCAGCAAGCATAGGACTAGCGAATACAATGAGCAGTTCTTC	CASSKHRTSEYNEQFF
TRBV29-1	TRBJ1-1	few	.	TGCAGCGTGAGGGACGGGAAGAACACTGAAGCTTTCTTT	CSVRDGKNTEAFF
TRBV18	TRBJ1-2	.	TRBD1	TGTGCCAGCTCACCACCCCGGGACAGGCCTTATGGCTACACCTTC	CASSPPRDRPYGYTF
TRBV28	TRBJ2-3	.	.	TGTGCCAGCGGAAGTCCCCCGGACCTTACAGATACGCAGTATTTT	CASGSPPDLTDTQYF
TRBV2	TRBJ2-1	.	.	TGTGCCAGCAGTTCAAATGAGCAGTTCTTC	CASSSNEQFF
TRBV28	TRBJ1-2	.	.	TGTGCCAGCAGTTTTGGGGGGGATGGCTACACCTTC	CASSFGGDGYTF
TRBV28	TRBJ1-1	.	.	TGTGCCTGCTTCGCACCGGGACGTCAAGCTTTCTTT	CACFAPGRQAFF
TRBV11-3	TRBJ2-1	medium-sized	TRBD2	TGTGCCAGCAGCTCCCGTACTAGCGGGAGCCCTAATGAGCAGTTCTTC	CASSSRTSGSPNEQFF
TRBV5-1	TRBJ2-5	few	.	TGCGCCAGCAGCTTGGCGGCAGAAGAGACCCAGTACTTC	CASSLAAEETQYF
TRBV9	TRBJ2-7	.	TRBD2	TGTGCCAGCAGCGGGACTAGCGGGAGGGCCTTGGGCGAGCAGTACTTC	CASSGTSGRALGEQYF
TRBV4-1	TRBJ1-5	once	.	TGCGCCAGCAGCTTGGGACTTGGGACGGTAAGCAATCAGCCCCAGCATTTT	CASSLGLGTVSNQPQHF
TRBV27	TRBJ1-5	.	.	TGTGCCAGCACCACATCGGGCCGACACAATCAGCCCCAGCATTTT	CASTTSGRHNQPQHF
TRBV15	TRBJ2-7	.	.	TGTGCCACCAGCAGAGATTTAGTCAGAGTCGGCGAGCAGTACTTC	CATSRDLVRVGEQYF
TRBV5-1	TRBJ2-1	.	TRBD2	TGCGCCAGCAGCTTGGGACTAGCGAATGAGCAGTTCTTC	CASSLGLANEQFF
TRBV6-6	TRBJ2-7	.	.	TGTGCCAGCAGTTACTTGGATGGGGAGCAGTACTTC	CASSYLDGEQYF
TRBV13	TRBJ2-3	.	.	TGTGCCAGCAACCGGGACTTTAACACAGATACGCAGTATTTT	CASNRDFNTDTQYF
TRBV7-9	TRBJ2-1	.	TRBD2	TGTGCCAGCAGCGAGGGACTAGCGGGAGAGTACAATGAGCAGTTCTTC	CASSEGLAGEYNEQFF
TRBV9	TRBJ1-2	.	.	TGTGCCAGCAGCGTAGAGGGCCAGATCCGCGACTATGGCTACACCTTC	CASSVEGQIRDYGYTF
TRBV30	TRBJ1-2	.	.	TGTGCCTGGGGCACAGGCTATGGCTACACCTTC	CAWGTGYGYTF
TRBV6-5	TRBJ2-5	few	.	TGTGCCAGCAGTTACTCTTTGGAGACCCAGTACTTC	CASSYSLETQYF
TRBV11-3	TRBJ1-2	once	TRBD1	TGTGCCAGCAGCTGGACAGGTTCCTATGGCTACACCTTC	CASSWTGSYGYTF
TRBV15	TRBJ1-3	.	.	TGTGCCACCAGCAGATTCCTGATAGGGGACGGTGGAAACACCATATATTTT	CATSRFLIGDGGNTIYF
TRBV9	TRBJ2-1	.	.	TGTGCCAGCAGCGTAAAACCGGCAAATGAGCAGTTCTTC	CASSVKPANEQFF
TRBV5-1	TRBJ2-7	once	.	TGCGCCAGCAGCTTGGAGGCGGGCCTAGGGGACGAGCAGTACTTC	CASSLEAGLGDEQYF
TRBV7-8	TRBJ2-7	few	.	TGTGCCAGCAGCTCCGGACAAGACGAGCAGTACTTC	CASSSGQDEQYF
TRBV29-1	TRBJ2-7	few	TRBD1	TGCAGCGTTTGGGACAGGGCATACGAGCAGTACTTC	CSVWDRAYEQYF
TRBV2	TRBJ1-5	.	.	TGTGCCAGCAGTGAAGTCTCAGGGGAACAGCCCCAGCATTTT	CASSEVSGEQPQHF
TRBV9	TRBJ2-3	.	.	TGTGCCAGCAGCAGCTGGACACGGGATACGCAGTATTTT	CASSSWTRDTQYF
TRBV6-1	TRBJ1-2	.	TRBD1	TGTGCCAGCAGTGAAGGGGGACAGGCAACCTATGGCTACACCTTC	CASSEGGQATYGYTF
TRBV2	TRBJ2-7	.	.	TGTGCCAGCAGTGTCGACGAGTACGAGCAGTACTTC	CASSVDEYEQYF
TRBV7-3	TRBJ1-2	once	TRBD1	TGTGCCGTACCGGGACAGGACGGGGACTATGGCTACACCTTC	CAVPGQDGDYGYTF
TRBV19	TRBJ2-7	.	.	TGTGCCAGTAGTATTGGGCAGGGCACCTACGAGCAGTACTTC	CASSIGQGTYEQYF
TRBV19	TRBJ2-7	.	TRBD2	TGTGCCAGTAGTATCCTATCTAGCGGGGTCCGGAACGAGCAGTACTTC	CASSILSSGVRNEQYF
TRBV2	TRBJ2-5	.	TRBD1	TGTGCCAGCACTGGGACAGTCAAAGAGACCCAGTACTTC	CASTGTVKETQYF
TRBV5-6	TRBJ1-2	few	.	TGTGCCAGCAGCTTGGAAGGGGATTATGGCTACACCTTC	CASSLEGDYGYTF
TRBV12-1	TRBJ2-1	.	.	TGTGCCAGCCCTGAAGCGGGAGGGATTCACAATGAGCAGTTCTTC	CASPEAGGIHNEQFF
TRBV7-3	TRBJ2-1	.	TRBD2	TGTGCCAGCAGCCTGGGACTAGCGGGAGCTGGGGAGCAGTTCTTC	CASSLGLAGAGEQFF
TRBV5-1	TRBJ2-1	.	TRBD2	TGCGCCAGCAGCTTGGGTCCCAGCGGGGAAGCCAATGAGCAGTTCTTC	CASSLGPSGEANEQFF
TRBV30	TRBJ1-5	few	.	TGTGCCTTGGGGGCATATGGAAATCAGCCCCAGCATTTT	CALGAYGNQPQHF
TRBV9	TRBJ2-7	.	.	TGTGCCAGCAGCGCGGACGGAACCCACTACGAGCAGTACTTC	CASSADGTHYEQYF
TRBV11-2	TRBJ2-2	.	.	TGTGCCAGCAGCTTAGATCGAGTAGTACCGGAGCTGTTTTTT	CASSLDRVVPELFF
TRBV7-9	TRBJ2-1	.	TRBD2	TGTGCCACAAGTAGGCCTAGCGGGAGGTTCGACACTGAGCAGTTCTTC	CATSRPSGRFDTEQFF